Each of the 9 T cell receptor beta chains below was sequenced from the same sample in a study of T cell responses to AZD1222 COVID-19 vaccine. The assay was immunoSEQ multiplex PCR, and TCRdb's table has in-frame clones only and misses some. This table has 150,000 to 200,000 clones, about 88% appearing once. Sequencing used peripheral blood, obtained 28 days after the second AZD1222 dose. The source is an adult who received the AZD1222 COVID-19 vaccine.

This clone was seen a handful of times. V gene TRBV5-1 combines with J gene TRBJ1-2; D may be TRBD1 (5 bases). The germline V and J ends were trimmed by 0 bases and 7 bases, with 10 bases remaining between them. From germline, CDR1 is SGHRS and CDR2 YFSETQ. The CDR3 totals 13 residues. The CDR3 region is CASSLEGSRGYTF. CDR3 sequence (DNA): TGCGCCAGCAGCTTGGAGGGGAGTCGTGGCTACACCTTC.

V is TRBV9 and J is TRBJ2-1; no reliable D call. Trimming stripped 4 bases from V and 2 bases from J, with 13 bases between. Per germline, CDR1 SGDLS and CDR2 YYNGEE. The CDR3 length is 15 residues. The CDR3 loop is CASSPPPATYNEQFF. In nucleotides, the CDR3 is TGTGCCAGCAGCCCTCCACCAGCTACCTACAATGAGCAGTTCTTC.

The CDR3 DNA sequence: TGCAGCGCCCAGCGGGAGGGCGGACCCGGGGAGCTGTTTTTT. Its translation is CSAQREGGPGELFF. The chain carries TRBV29-1 and TRBJ2-2; 10 positions match TRBD2. Per germline, CDR1 SQVTM and CDR2 ANQGSEA. This CDR3 spans 14 amino acids. The V gene end was trimmed by 7 bases and the J gene end by 6 bases; junction bases not matched to a gene: 8.

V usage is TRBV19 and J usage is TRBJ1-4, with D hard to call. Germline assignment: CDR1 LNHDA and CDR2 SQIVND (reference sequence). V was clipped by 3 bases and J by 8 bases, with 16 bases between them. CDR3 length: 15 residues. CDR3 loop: CASSIHPVWREKLFF. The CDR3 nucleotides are TGTGCCAGTAGTATTCATCCCGTCTGGCGGGAAAAACTGTTTTTT.

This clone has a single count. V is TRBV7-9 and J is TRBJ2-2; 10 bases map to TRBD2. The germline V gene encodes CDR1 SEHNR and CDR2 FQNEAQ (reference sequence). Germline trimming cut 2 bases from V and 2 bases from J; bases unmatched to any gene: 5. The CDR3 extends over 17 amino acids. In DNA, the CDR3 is TGTGCCAGCAGCTTATTTAGCGGGAGGAAAAACACCGGGGAGCTGTTTTTT. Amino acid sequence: CASSLFSGRKNTGELFF.

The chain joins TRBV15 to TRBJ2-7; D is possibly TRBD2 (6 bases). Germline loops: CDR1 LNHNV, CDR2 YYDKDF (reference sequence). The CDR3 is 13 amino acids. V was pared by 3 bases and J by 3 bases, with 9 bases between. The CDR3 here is CATSSGSIYEQYF. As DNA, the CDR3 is TGTGCCACCAGCAGCGGGAGCATCTACGAGCAGTACTTC. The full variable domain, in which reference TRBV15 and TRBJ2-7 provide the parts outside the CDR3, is DAMVIQNPRYQVTQFGKPVTLSCSQTLNHNVMYWYQQKSSQAPKLLFHYYDKDFNNEADTPDNFQSRRPNTSFCFLDIRSPGLGDTAMYLCATSSGSIYEQYFGPGTRLTVT.

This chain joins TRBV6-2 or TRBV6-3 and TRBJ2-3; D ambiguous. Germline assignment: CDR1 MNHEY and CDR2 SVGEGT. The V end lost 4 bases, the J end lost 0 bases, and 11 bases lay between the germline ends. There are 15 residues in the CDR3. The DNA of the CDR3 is TGTGCCAGCAGTTGGCTCGAGTTAAGCACAGATACGCAGTATTTT. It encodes CASSWLELSTDTQYF.

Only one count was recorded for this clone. CDR3 DNA sequence: TGTGCCAGCAGCCAAGATCCGCTTAAAGATACGCAGTATTTT. Protein sequence: CASSQDPLKDTQYF. The chain couples TRBV4-2 to TRBJ2-3; D unresolved. CDR3 length: 14 residues. CDR1 and CDR2 (germline): LGHNA, YNFKEQ. The V end lost 0 bases, the J end lost 5 bases, and 9 bases lay between the germline ends.

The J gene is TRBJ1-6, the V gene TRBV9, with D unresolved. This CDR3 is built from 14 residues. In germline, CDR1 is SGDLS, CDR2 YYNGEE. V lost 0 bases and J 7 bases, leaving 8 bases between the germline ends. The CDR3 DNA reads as TGTGCCAGCAGCGTAGGGGGTGGGAATTCACCCCTCCACTTT. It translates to CASSVGGGNSPLHF. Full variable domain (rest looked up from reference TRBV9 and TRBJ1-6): DSGVTQTPKHLITATGQRVTLRCSPRSGDLSVYWYQQSLDQGLQFLIQYYNGEERAKGNILERFSAQQFPDLHSELNLSSLELGDSALYFCASSVGGGNSPLHFGNGTRLTVT.